The subject of this entry is one TCR beta chain. Germline V gene data show CDR1 as SEHNR and CDR2 as FQNEAQ (reference sequence). V lost 6 bases to trimming and J lost 3 bases, with 17 bases between them. CDR3 length: 15 residues. TCRdb's table, derived via immunoSEQ multiplex PCR, lists solely in-frame clones and lacks some. Here the sample spans approximately 100,000 clones, 90% being singletons. These data originate in a study of control samples from healthy donors and cancer patients. The sample comprised blood. This TCR derives from a human donor in good health. The donor label of this sample is uncertain. The V and J genes are TRBV7-9 and TRBJ1-2; D gene uncertain. The CDR3 nucleotides are TGTGCCAGCAGGCCTGCGGGATTTTCTTACTATGGCTACACCTTC. Its translation is CASRPAGFSYYGYTF.